Listed below are T cell receptor beta chains from one sample, sequenced in a study. TCRdb re-called the 5' RACE reads with MiXCR, one entry per CDR3 protein. The sample includes over 5,000 distinct CDR3 sequences, 45% to 60% of them seen just once. Sequenced material: memory CD4+ T cells sorted from blood. The receptors were sampled from a female donor with breast cancer. Both conserved end residues are part of each CDR3. D genes are given only for firm matches. Clone size is not always given. Where it is, it says once, few, many or a class for expanded clones.

>.|TRBJ1-2|few|TRBV4-2
TGTGCCAGCAGCCACCCGACAGTAGTCGGCTATGGCTACACCTTC
CASSHPTVVGYGYTF
>TRBD2|TRBJ2-1|.|TRBV6-6
TGTGCCAGCAGTGGAGCGGGAGGTGTGAGGAATGAGCAGTTCTTC
CASSGAGGVRNEQFF
>TRBD1|TRBJ1-1|few|TRBV5-1
TGCGCCAGCACCTATGGAAACAGGGGCGGGGGCACTGAAGCTTTCTTT
CASTYGNRGGGTEAFF
>TRBD1|TRBJ1-1|few|TRBV20-1
TGCAGTGCCCTACCATCCCTGGGGACAGGGGTCGCTAAAGCTTTCTTT
CSALPSLGTGVAKAFF
>.|TRBJ1-2|.|TRBV6-1
TGTGCCAGCAGTTATAAGGGACGAAGCTATGGCTACACCTTC
CASSYKGRSYGYTF
>TRBD2|TRBJ2-3|.|TRBV7-3
TGTGCCAGCAGCTCACTAGCGGGGGGTGATACGCAGTATTTT
CASSSLAGGDTQYF
>TRBD1|TRBJ2-5|.|TRBV7-3
TGTGCCAGCAGCCCCGGGACAGGGGAGGAGACCCAGTACTTC
CASSPGTGEETQYF
>TRBD1|TRBJ2-3|.|TRBV20-1
TGCAGTGCTAGTACGGGACAGGGGAGGTCAGATACGCAGTATTTT
CSASTGQGRSDTQYF
>.|TRBJ1-1|.|TRBV11-3
TGTGCCAGCAGCAGACAGGAGAACACTGAAGCTTTCTTT
CASSRQENTEAFF
>.|TRBJ1-1|.|TRBV14
TGTGCCAGCAGCCACATACAGGGAAAGGGGAACACTGAAGCTTTCTTT
CASSHIQGKGNTEAFF
>TRBD2|TRBJ2-1|.|TRBV20-1
TGCAGTGCTCCTGGACTAGCGGGAGCCCTTAGCTCCTACAATGAGCAGTTCTTC
CSAPGLAGALSSYNEQFF
>.|TRBJ1-1|few|TRBV11-2
TGTGCCAGCAGCGGACAGCAGAACACTGAAGCTTTCTTT
CASSGQQNTEAFF
>.|TRBJ1-6|once|TRBV20-1
TGCAGTGCTAGAGGACCTATGGATTCACCCCTCCACTTT
CSARGPMDSPLHF
>TRBD2|TRBJ2-2|.|TRBV20-1
TGCAGTGCTAGATTGGGACTAGCGCAAGACACCGGGGAGCTGTTTTTT
CSARLGLAQDTGELFF
>.|TRBJ2-7|once|TRBV5-1
TGCGCCAGCGGCCTTCATTACCGGGACGCCGTCTACGAGCAGTACTTC
CASGLHYRDAVYEQYF
>TRBD2|TRBJ2-1|.|TRBV5-6
TGTGCCAGTAGCTTGAGGCTTCTAGCGGGAAACAATGAGCAGTTCTTC
CASSLRLLAGNNEQFF
>.|TRBJ2-5|few|TRBV20-1
TGCAGTGCCCAAGGGTGGGCGGGGTCCCAAGAGACCCAGTACTTC
CSAQGWAGSQETQYF
>.|TRBJ2-3|once|TRBV7-3
TGTGCCAGCAGCCAAGGTGGTCGACAGGTAGATACGCAGTATTTT
CASSQGGRQVDTQYF
>TRBD1|TRBJ2-1|.|TRBV20-1
TGCAGTGCAGGGGGACAGGGCTACAATGAGCAGTTCTTC
CSAGGQGYNEQFF
>TRBD1|TRBJ1-2|.|TRBV20-1
TGCAGTGCGATGGACAGGAACTATGGCTACACCTTC
CSAMDRNYGYTF
>.|TRBJ1-5|.|TRBV6-6
TGTGCCAGCAGTTACTTCCGGGACACCTATCAGCCCCAGCATTTT
CASSYFRDTYQPQHF
>.|TRBJ1-5|.|TRBV12-3/TRBV12-4
TGTGCCAGCAGTTTGCAGGGCAATCAGCCCCAGCATTTT
CASSLQGNQPQHF
>TRBD2|TRBJ2-1|.|TRBV12-3/TRBV12-4
TGTGCCAGCAGTTCACGGACTAGCGGGAGGGATGAGCAGTTCTTC
CASSSRTSGRDEQFF
>TRBD1|TRBJ2-5|.|TRBV6-4
TGTGCCAGCAGTGACGGGACAGGGGGAAGGAACCAAGAGACCCAGTACTTC
CASSDGTGGRNQETQYF
>TRBD2|TRBJ2-3|.|TRBV6-1
TGTGCCAGCAGCTCAGCGGGGGTGAGCACAGATACGCAGTATTTT
CASSSAGVSTDTQYF
>.|TRBJ1-6|few|TRBV5-1
TGCGCCAGCAGCTTGGACCACCCCGGGCTTTCACCCCTCCACTTT
CASSLDHPGLSPLHF
>TRBD1|TRBJ2-1|once|TRBV4-2
TGTGCCAGCAGCCACCTGGACAGGAGCCTGGAGCAGTTCTTC
CASSHLDRSLEQFF
>.|TRBJ1-2|.|TRBV5-1
TGCGCCAGCAGCTTGGATGGGAGGAGTGGCTACACCTTC
CASSLDGRSGYTF
>TRBD2|TRBJ2-1|medium-sized|TRBV7-3
TGTGCCAGCAGCCCAAAATCGGGACTAGCGGGGGCCCATGAGCAGTTCTTC
CASSPKSGLAGAHEQFF
>TRBD2|TRBJ2-1|.|TRBV7-8
TGTGCCAGCCTTCCGGGGGAGGGTTATTTCAATGAGCAGTTCTTC
CASLPGEGYFNEQFF
>.|TRBJ1-1|once|TRBV12-3/TRBV12-4
TGTGCCAGCAGTCCCTCAGCCGGGAACACTGAAGCTTTCTTT
CASSPSAGNTEAFF
>.|TRBJ1-5|few|TRBV12-3/TRBV12-4
TGTGCCAGCAGTTGGGCTGGGGCACCCCTCCATTTT
CASSWAGAPLHF
>TRBD2|TRBJ2-3|few|TRBV7-6
TGTGCCAGCAGCCCTCAGACCGGGACTAGCGGGAGGGCATCGATCAGAGATACGCAGTATTTT
CASSPQTGTSGRASIRDTQYF
>.|TRBJ2-7|medium-sized|TRBV12-3/TRBV12-4
TGTGCCAGCAGCCCGGACAGCCACGAGGGGTACTTC
CASSPDSHEGYF
>.|TRBJ2-7|.|TRBV5-1
TGCGCCAGCAGCCTAGGGACAAGAGTCTACGAGCAGTACTTC
CASSLGTRVYEQYF
>.|TRBJ2-1|.|TRBV11-3
TGTGCCAGCAGCTTAGAAGGCTCCATCTCCTACAATGAGCAGTTCTTC
CASSLEGSISYNEQFF
>.|TRBJ2-3|.|TRBV20-1
TGCAGTGCTAGAGGTGGCGGGACCACAGATACGCAGTATTTT
CSARGGGTTDTQYF
>TRBD1|TRBJ1-2|few|TRBV20-1
TGCAGTGCTGTACGGGACAGCTATGGCTACACCTTC
CSAVRDSYGYTF
>.|TRBJ2-3|few|TRBV28
TGTGCCAGCAGTTTGGGAACAGATTCCCCTAGCACAGATACGCAGTATTTT
CASSLGTDSPSTDTQYF
>.|TRBJ2-1|few|TRBV20-1
TGCAGTGCTAGAGGGACGAGACAAGTTGAGCAGTTCTTC
CSARGTRQVEQFF
>.|TRBJ1-5|few|TRBV4-1
TGCGCCAGCAGCCAGGCCCGACGTGGCCAGCCCCAGCATTTT
CASSQARRGQPQHF
>.|TRBJ2-1|.|TRBV20-1
TGCAGTGCTGGAGTGGCCGGGGGCGCCTACAATGAGCAGTTCTTC
CSAGVAGGAYNEQFF
>.|TRBJ2-2|.|TRBV5-1
TGCGCCAGCAGCTTACCGGGCCCGGGAAACACCGGGGAGCTGTTTTTT
CASSLPGPGNTGELFF
>.|TRBJ2-4|medium-sized|TRBV5-1
TGCGCCAGCAGCCCCGGGGACACGGAAAACATTCAGTACTTC
CASSPGDTENIQYF
>TRBD1|TRBJ2-7|.|TRBV11-2
TGTGCCAGCAGCCCGGGACAGGGCAGCGAGCAGTACTTC
CASSPGQGSEQYF
>.|TRBJ2-1|.|TRBV5-1
TGCGCCAGCAGCTTGACCAACTTGGGCAGCTCCTACAATGAGCAGTTCTTC
CASSLTNLGSSYNEQFF
>.|TRBJ1-1|.|TRBV5-6
TGTGCCAGCAGCCGCGGACGCGCAACTGAAGCTTTCTTT
CASSRGRATEAFF
>.|TRBJ1-1|.|TRBV2
TGTGCCAGCAAGAGGGAACATACTGAAGCTTTCTTT
CASKREHTEAFF
>.|TRBJ2-5|.|TRBV12-3/TRBV12-4
TGTGCCAGCACTACCGCCAGTTACCAAGAGACCCAGTACTTC
CASTTASYQETQYF
>.|TRBJ1-1|.|TRBV15
TGTGCCACCAGCATCGGGGTCGAAGGCTCTTATGCTTTCTTT
CATSIGVEGSYAFF
>TRBD2|TRBJ2-2|.|TRBV5-1
TGCGCCAGCAGCTTGAGTGGTAGCGGGAGGAACACCGGGGAGCTGTTTTTT
CASSLSGSGRNTGELFF
>.|TRBJ2-5|.|TRBV7-3
TGTGCCAGCATCTTGGGGGGACAAGAGACCCAGTACTTC
CASILGGQETQYF
>.|TRBJ1-2|few|TRBV12-3/TRBV12-4
TGTGCCAGCAGTTTATCGGGAGCTGACTATGGCTACACCTTC
CASSLSGADYGYTF